Below, one TCR beta chain is given with its context. Its antigen is as yet unknown. The data stem from a study of shared clonotypes between healthy human individuals. Replicate PCRs from sorted subsets contained roughly 200 ng DNA, which is some 29,000 T cell genomes. The assay was immunoSEQ multiplex PCR, and TCRdb's table has in-frame clones only and misses some. The repertoire has about 1 million clones, approximately 68% of them found once; the top ten carry about 1.5%. CDR3 size: 11 residues. CDR1 KGHSH and CDR2 LQKENI come from the germline V gene. V lost 6 bases and J lost 8, with 10 bases in between. General study points: Donor scarcity curtailed the genetic and exposure-history diversity represented herein.

The J gene is TRBJ1-2, the V gene TRBV18; D unclear. The material sequenced was memory CD4+ T cells sorted from blood. This sample's subset: CD45RA-negative fraction. This clonotype was obtained from a young man in good health. The CDR3 sequence: CASSFVGGYTF. The CDR3 region has the DNA TGTGCCAGCTCTTTTGTCGGGGGCTACACCTTC.